Following are 16 T cell receptor beta chains from one sample sequenced in a study of CD8 T cells in Susac syndrome. The RNA, roughly 0.45 to 1 ug, was put through reverse transcription using random hexamers. TCRdb redid the calling of the immunoSEQ multiplex PCR reads with MiXCR, one entry per CDR3 protein. The sample includes 170,000 or so distinct CDR3 sequences, roughly 95% of them seen just once. Sample: CD4+ T cells from PBMCs. The receptors were gathered from a human donor with Susac syndrome.

The sample holds one count of this clonotype. This chain uses TRBV7-3 with TRBJ2-5; weak D call: TRBD1 (6 bases). There are 13 residues in the CDR3. Trimming cost V 4 bases and J 5 bases, with 11 bases left between them. Germline CDR1 is SGHTA and CDR2 is FQGTGA. CDR3 bases: TGTGCCAGCAGCTACAGGGAAGGGGAGACCCAGTACTTC. Translated, it gives CASSYREGETQYF.

The gene calls are TRBV29-1 and TRBJ1-3; D is possibly TRBD1 (5 bases). The CDR3 extends over 14 amino acids. Germline-derived CDR1 and CDR2 are SQVTM and ANQGSEA. Trimming stripped 1 base from V and 0 bases from J, with 7 bases between. The DNA of the CDR3 is TGCAGCGTTGAAGGCAGGGCCTCTGGAAACACCATATATTTT. Translated: CSVEGRASGNTIYF. Drawing the rest from reference TRBV29-1 and TRBJ1-3, the complete variable domain is SAVISQKPSRDICQRGTSLTIQCQVDSQVTMMFWYRQQPGQSLTLIATANQGSEATYESGFVIDKFPISRPNLTFSTLTVSNMSPEDSSIYLCSVEGRASGNTIYFGEGSWLTVV.

The chain employs TRBV29-1 and TRBJ2-7; 7 nucleotides agree with TRBD1. CDR3 size: 11 residues. The junction had 6 bases not matched to a gene; V was cut back by 7 bases and J by 6 bases. CDR1 and CDR2 from the germline V gene are SQVTM and ANQGSEA. CDR3 in amino acids: CSAVTGVEQYF. The DNA of the CDR3 is TGCAGCGCTGTTACAGGGGTCGAGCAGTACTTC.

This chain joins TRBV15 and TRBJ2-1; TRBD2 agrees at 7 bases. After removal of 1 base from V and 6 bases from J, the junction contained 6 bases not matched to a gene. Germline CDR1 LNHNV, CDR2 YYDKDF (reference sequence). The CDR3 loop spans 15 amino acids. CDR3 bases: TGTGCCACCAGCAGAGGTCTAGCGGTGTCCAATGAGCAGTTCTTC. This encodes CATSRGLAVSNEQFF.

In this sample, this clonotype turned up once. The chain carries TRBV4-1 and TRBJ2-1; D is uncertain. The CDR3 is 15 amino acids. The germline V gene has CDR1 MGHRA and CDR2 YSYEKL. Trimming left V 4 bases short and J 4 bases short, with 14 bases between. DNA for the CDR3: TGCGCCAGCAGCCCATTGGGCGGCCTGTACAATGAGCAGTTCTTC. It specifies CASSPLGGLYNEQFF.

The V and J genes are TRBV29-1 and TRBJ2-3; D is unclear. Germline values: CDR1 SQVTM, CDR2 ANQGSEA. This CDR3 has 12 residues. Between the trimmed V and J ends, which lost 4 bases and 1 base, there was a span of 6 bases. The CDR3 DNA is TGCAGCGTTGGTTTAGGCACAGATACGCAGTATTTT. Its protein is CSVGLGTDTQYF.

The rearrangement uses TRBV2 and TRBJ2-3; D call uncertain. CDR3 length: 14 residues. V was trimmed by 1 base and J by 2 bases, leaving 7 bases between them. Germline loops: CDR1 SNHLY, CDR2 FYNNEI. CDR3 amino acids: CASSEGWSTDTQYF. CDR3 in DNA: TGTGCCAGCAGTGAAGGGTGGTCCACAGATACGCAGTATTTT.

The chain links TRBV18 to TRBJ2-5; no definite D call. The germline V gene has CDR1 KGHSH and CDR2 LQKENI. The ends were cut back, 0 bases at V and 5 bases at J, with 10 bases in the middle. The CDR3 is made up of 14 amino acids. The chain's CDR3 is CASSPPEGVETQYF. The CDR3 bases are TGTGCCAGCTCACCACCGGAAGGAGTGGAGACCCAGTACTTC.

V gene TRBV7-2 combines with J gene TRBJ2-2; perhaps TRBD2 as D (5 bases). Germline assignment: CDR1 SGHTA and CDR2 FQGNSA. Trimming took 5 bases from V and 3 from J, leaving 10 bases between them. The CDR3 totals 14 residues. CDR3 in DNA: TGTGCCAGCAGCCCAACTAGATACACCGGGGAGCTGTTTTTT. This encodes CASSPTRYTGELFF.

A single count supports this clonotype. J is TRBJ2-1 and V is TRBV15, with 9 bases lining up with TRBD1. J lost 5 bases, V lost 4 bases, and 6 bases had no gene match. In germline, CDR1 is LNHNV, CDR2 YYDKDF (reference sequence). The CDR3 is 15 residues long. CDR3 in amino acids: CATSTAGTGHNEQFF. As DNA, the CDR3 is TGTGCCACCAGCACAGCCGGGACAGGGCACAATGAGCAGTTCTTC.

This sequence joins TRBV5-1 and TRBJ2-1; D is unresolved. CDR3 length equals 14 residues. Germline CDR1 SGHRS, CDR2 YFSETQ. Trimming stripped 4 bases from V and 9 bases from J, with 17 bases between. The CDR3 sequence is CASSTGPSGGEQFF. CDR3 bases: TGCGCCAGCAGCACCGGACCCTCCGGCGGTGAGCAGTTCTTC.

V gene TRBV6-2 or TRBV6-3 combines with J gene TRBJ2-1; 11 bases align to TRBD2. The V gene end was trimmed by 9 bases and the J gene end by 6 bases; junction bases not matched to a gene: 4. Germline values: CDR1 MNHEY, CDR2 SVGEGT. The CDR3 totals 13 residues. CDR3 bases: TGTGCCAGTCGACTAGCGGGATTCAATGAGCAGTTCTTC. This encodes CASRLAGFNEQFF.

The chain employs TRBV6-5 and TRBJ2-3, with 7 bases lining up with TRBD2. Germline values: CDR1 MNHEY, CDR2 SVGAGI. Trimming took 5 bases from V and 2 from J; bases not matched to a gene: 4. The length of the CDR3 is 14 residues. CDR3 DNA: TGTGCCAGCAGTCAGAGCGGGACCACAGATACGCAGTATTTT. Protein: CASSQSGTTDTQYF.

The chain uses TRBV13 and TRBJ2-2, with D tentatively TRBD2 (5 bases). The germline V and J ends were trimmed by 5 bases and 3 bases, with 19 bases remaining between them. The CDR3 contains 17 residues. CDR1 PRHDT and CDR2 FYEKMQ come from the germline V gene (reference sequence). The CDR3, as DNA: TGTGCCAGCAGCCCCCGCCGGGATCAAAGGGACACCGGGGAGCTGTTTTTT. Encoded protein: CASSPRRDQRDTGELFF.

The rearrangement uses TRBV5-4 and TRBJ2-3; D is unresolved. Trimming took 1 base from V and 4 from J, leaving 13 bases between them. The CDR3 spans 15 residues. Germline lookup yields CDR1 SGHNT and CDR2 YYREEE (reference sequence). The CDR3 coding sequence is TGTGCCAGCAGCTTGAAGGCGGCATGGGCAGATACGCAGTATTTT. This codes for CASSLKAAWADTQYF. The full variable domain, in which reference TRBV5-4 and TRBJ2-3 provide the parts outside the CDR3, is ETGVTQSPTHLIKTRGQQVTLRCSSQSGHNTVSWYQQALGQGPQFIFQYYREEENGRGNFPPRFSGLQFPNYSSELNVNALELDDSALYLCASSLKAAWADTQYFGPGTRLTVL.

The chain is built from TRBV30 and TRBJ2-1; D may be TRBD1 or TRBD2 (6 bases each). Trimming left V 5 bases short and J 6 bases short, with 17 bases between. Germline CDR1 is GTSNPN and CDR2 is SVGIG (reference sequence). There are 14 residues in the CDR3. DNA of the CDR3: TGTGCCTGGGAACAGGGACTCGGAGCCAATGAGCAGTTCTTC. Translated: CAWEQGLGANEQFF.